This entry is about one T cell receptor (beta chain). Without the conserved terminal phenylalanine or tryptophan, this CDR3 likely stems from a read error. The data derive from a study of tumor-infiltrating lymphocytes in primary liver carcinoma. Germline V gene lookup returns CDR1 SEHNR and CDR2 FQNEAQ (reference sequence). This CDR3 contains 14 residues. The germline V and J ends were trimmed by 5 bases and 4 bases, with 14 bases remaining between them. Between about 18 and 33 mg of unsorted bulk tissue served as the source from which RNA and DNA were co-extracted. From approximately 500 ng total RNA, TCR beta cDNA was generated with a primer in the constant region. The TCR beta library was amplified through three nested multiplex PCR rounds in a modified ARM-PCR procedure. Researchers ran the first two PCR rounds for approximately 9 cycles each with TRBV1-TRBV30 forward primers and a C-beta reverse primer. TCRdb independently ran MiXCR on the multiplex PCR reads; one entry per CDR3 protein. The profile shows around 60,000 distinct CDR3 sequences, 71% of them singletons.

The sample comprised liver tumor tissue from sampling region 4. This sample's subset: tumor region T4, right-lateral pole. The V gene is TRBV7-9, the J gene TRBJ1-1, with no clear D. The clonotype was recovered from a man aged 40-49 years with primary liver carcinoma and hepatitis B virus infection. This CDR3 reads CASSPSSDGTEAFI. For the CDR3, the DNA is TGTGCCAGCAGCCCTAGCTCTGATGGCACTGAAGCTTTCATT.